These 3 T cell receptor beta chains were sequenced from one sample in a study of Ad26.COV2.S vaccination and SARS-CoV-2 variants. Using immunoSEQ multiplex PCR, the repertoire was profiled, and TCRdb retains in-frame clones only, with some absent. The table records 180,000 or so clones, around 88% of them present only once. This specimen consisted of peripheral blood, obtained after recovery from COVID-19. These receptors originate from a human donor who had recovered from COVID-19.

In DNA, the CDR3 is TGTGCCAGCAGCCACTGGGGACAGTCCCATTTCGATGGCTACACCTTC. Translation: CASSHWGQSHFDGYTF. This chain links TRBV5-4 with TRBJ1-2, with 7 bases identical to TRBD1. Germline CDR1 SGHNT, CDR2 YYREEE (reference sequence). This CDR3 spans 16 amino acids. V lost 4 bases to trimming and J lost 6 bases; unmatched junction nucleotides: 15.

The genes are TRBV2 and TRBJ1-5; D may be TRBD1 (6 bases). Germline CDR1 and CDR2: SNHLY and FYNNEI. The CDR3 runs 15 residues. The V end was cut by 6 bases, the J end by 3 bases, with 15 bases between. The CDR3 reads CASRPGDNNNQPQHF. The CDR3 region has the DNA TGTGCCAGCAGGCCAGGGGATAACAACAATCAGCCCCAGCATTTT.

The rearrangement uses TRBV7-9 and TRBJ1-2; no reliable D call. This CDR3 is 13 amino acids long. CDR1 and CDR2 from the germline V gene are SEHNR and FQNEAQ (reference sequence). V dropped 5 bases and J dropped 6 bases, with 13 bases sitting between them. The DNA of the CDR3 is TGTGCCAGCAGCCCGTCGGGAGGGAATGGCTACACCTTC. This sequence encodes CASSPSGGNGYTF.